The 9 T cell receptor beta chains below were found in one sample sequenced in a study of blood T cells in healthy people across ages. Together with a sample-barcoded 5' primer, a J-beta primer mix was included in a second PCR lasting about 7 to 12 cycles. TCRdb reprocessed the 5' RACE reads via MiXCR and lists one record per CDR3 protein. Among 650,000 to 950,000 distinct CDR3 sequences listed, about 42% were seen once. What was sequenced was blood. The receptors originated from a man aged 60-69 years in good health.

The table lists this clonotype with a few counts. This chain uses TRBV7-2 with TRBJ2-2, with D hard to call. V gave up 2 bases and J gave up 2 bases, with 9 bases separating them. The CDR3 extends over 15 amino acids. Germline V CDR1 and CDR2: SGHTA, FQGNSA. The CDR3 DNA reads TGTGCCAGCAGCTTACAAAGCTTCAACACCGGGGAGCTGTTTTTT. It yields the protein CASSLQSFNTGELFF.

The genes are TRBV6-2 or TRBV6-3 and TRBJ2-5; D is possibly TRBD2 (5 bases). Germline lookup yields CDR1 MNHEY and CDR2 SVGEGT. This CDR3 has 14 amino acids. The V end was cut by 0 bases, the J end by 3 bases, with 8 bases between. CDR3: CASSYSGKKETQYF. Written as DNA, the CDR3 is TGTGCCAGCAGTTACTCCGGGAAGAAAGAGACCCAGTACTTC.

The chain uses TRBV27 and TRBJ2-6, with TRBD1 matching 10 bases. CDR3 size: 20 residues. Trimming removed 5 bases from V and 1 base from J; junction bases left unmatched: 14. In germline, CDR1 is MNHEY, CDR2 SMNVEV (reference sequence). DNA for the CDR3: TGTGCCAGCAGTCACTGGACAGGGGGTGAATTTCAGTCTGGGGCCAACGTCCTGACTTTC. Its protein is CASSHWTGGEFQSGANVLTF.

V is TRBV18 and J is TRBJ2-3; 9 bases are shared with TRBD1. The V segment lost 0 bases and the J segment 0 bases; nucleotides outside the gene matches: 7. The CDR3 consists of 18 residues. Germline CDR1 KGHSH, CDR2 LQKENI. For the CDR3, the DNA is TGTGCCAGCTCACCACCATCCGGGACAGGGAAGAGCACAGATACGCAGTATTTT. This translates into CASSPPSGTGKSTDTQYF.

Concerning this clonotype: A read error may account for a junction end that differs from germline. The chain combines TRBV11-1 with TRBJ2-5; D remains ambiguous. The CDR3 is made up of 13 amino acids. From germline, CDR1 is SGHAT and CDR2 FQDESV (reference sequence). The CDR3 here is CTSSDQEIGTQYF. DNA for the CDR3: TGTACCAGCAGCGACCAAGAGATCGGGACCCAGTACTTC.

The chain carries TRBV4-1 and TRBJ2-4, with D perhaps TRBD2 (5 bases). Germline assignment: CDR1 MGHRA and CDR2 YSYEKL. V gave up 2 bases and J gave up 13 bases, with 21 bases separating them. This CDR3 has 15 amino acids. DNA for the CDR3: TGCGCCAGCAGCCAACTTGGACTGCGGTCGGAGGAGCAGTACTTC. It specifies CASSQLGLRSEEQYF.

This CDR3 reads CASSLAGYSNQPQHF. In DNA form, the CDR3 reads TGCGCCAGCAGCTTGGCCGGGTATAGCAATCAGCCCCAGCATTTT. V and J are TRBV5-1 and TRBJ1-5; D unresolved. V lost 0 bases, J lost 0 bases, and 7 bases lay in between. This CDR3 is built from 15 residues. Germline CDR1 reads SGHRS; CDR2 reads YFSETQ.

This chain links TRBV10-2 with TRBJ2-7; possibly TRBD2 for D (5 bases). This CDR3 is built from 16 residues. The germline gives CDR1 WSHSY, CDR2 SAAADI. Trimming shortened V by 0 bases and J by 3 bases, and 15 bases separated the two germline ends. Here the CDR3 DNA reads TGCGCCAGCAGTGAGTCGGAGGCTGGATACGGCTACGAGCAGTACTTC. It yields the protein CASSESEAGYGYEQYF.

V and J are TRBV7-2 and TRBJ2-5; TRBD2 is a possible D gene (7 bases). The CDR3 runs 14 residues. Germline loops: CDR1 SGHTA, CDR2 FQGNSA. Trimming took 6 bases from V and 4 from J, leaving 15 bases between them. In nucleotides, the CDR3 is TGTGCCAGCAGTGCCGGGGGGCGCGGAGAGACCCAGTACTTC. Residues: CASSAGGRGETQYF.